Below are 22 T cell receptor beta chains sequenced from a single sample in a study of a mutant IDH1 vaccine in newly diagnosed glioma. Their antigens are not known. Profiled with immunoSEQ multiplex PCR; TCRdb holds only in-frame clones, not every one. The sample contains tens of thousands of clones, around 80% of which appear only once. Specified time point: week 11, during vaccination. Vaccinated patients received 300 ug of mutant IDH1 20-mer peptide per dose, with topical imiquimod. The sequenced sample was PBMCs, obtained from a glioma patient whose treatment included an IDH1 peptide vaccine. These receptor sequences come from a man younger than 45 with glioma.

DNA of the CDR3: TGTGCCAGCAGTGAAAGAGACCCTGTAGTAGTTATTCCCTACGAGCAGTACTTC. It yields the protein CASSERDPVVVIPYEQYF. The chain carries TRBV6-1 and TRBJ2-7, with D uncertain. The CDR3 has 18 amino acids. Trimming shortened V by 2 bases and J by 2 bases, and 22 bases separated the two germline ends. Germline CDR1 is MNHNS and CDR2 is SASEGT.

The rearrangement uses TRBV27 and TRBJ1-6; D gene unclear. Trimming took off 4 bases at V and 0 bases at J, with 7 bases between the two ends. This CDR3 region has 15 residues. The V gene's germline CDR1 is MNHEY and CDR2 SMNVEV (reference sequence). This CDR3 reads CASSYGSSYNSPLHF. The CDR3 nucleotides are TGTGCCAGCAGTTACGGCAGCTCCTATAATTCACCCCTCCACTTT.

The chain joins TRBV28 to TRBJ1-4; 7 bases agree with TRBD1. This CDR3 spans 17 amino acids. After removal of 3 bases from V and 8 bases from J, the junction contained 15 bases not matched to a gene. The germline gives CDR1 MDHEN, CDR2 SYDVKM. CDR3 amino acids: CASSFGRGFVQREKLFF. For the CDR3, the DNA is TGTGCCAGCAGTTTCGGCAGGGGGTTCGTCCAGAGGGAAAAACTGTTTTTT.

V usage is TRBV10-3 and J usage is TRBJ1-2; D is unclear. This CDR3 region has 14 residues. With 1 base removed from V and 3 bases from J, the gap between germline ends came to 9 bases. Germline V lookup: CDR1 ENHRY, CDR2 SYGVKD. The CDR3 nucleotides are TGTGCCATCAGTGAGTACCTCGGAGACTATGGCTACACCTTC. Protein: CAISEYLGDYGYTF.

The CDR3 sequence: CASNKQGSSYEQYF. DNA of the CDR3: TGTGCCAGCAACAAACAGGGGAGCTCCTACGAGCAGTACTTC. This chain links TRBV6-5 with TRBJ2-7; 7 nucleotides agree with TRBD1. The CDR3 runs to 14 residues. Germline V gene sequence: CDR1 MNHEY, CDR2 SVGAGI. J lost 0 bases, V lost 7 bases, and 6 bases had no gene match.

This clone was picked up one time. The CDR3: CAWRSGAYGYTF. The DNA of the CDR3 is TGTGCCTGGAGATCTGGAGCTTATGGCTACACCTTC. The rearrangement uses TRBV30 and TRBJ1-2; no clear D. Germline assignment: CDR1 GTSNPN and CDR2 SVGIG (reference sequence). This CDR3 comprises 12 residues. Trimming shortened V by 3 bases and J by 5 bases, and 10 bases separated the two germline ends.

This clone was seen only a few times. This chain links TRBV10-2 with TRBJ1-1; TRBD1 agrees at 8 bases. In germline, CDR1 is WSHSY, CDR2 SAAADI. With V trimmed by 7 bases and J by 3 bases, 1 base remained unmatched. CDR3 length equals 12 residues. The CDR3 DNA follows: TGCGCCAGCAACAGGGGGGACACTGAAGCTTTCTTT. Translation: CASNRGDTEAFF.

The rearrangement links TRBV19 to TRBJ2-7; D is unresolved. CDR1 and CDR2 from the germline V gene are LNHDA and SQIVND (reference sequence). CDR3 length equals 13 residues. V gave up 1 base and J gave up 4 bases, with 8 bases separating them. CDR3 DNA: TGTGCCAGTAGTATAGGGGTAAGGTACGAGCAGTACTTC. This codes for CASSIGVRYEQYF.

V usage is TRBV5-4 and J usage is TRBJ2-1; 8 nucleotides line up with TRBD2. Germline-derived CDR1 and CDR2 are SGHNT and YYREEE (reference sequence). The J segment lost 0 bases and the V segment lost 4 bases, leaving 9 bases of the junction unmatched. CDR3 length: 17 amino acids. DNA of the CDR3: TGTGCCAGCAGCCCTACCCTAGCGGGCAGCTCCTACAATGAGCAGTTCTTC. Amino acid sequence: CASSPTLAGSSYNEQFF.

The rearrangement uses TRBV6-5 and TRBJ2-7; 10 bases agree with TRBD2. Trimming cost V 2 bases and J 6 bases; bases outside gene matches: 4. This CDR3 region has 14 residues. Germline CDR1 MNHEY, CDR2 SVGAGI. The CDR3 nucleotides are TGTGCCAGCAGTTACCTAGCGGGGGAGAGCGAGCAGTACTTC. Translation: CASSYLAGESEQYF.

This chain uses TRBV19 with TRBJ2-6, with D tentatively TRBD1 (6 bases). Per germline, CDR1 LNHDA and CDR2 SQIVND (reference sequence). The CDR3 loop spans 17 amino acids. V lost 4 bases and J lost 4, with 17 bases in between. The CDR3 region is CASSNAQGAAGANVLTF. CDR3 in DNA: TGTGCCAGTAGTAATGCACAGGGAGCGGCGGGGGCCAACGTCCTGACTTTC.

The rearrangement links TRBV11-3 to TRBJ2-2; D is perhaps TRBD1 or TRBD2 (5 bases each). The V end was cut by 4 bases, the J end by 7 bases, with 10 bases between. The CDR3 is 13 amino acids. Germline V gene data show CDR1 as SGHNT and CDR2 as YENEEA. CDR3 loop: CASSSFGGGELFF. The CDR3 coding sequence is TGTGCCAGCAGCTCGTTTGGGGGCGGGGAGCTGTTTTTT.

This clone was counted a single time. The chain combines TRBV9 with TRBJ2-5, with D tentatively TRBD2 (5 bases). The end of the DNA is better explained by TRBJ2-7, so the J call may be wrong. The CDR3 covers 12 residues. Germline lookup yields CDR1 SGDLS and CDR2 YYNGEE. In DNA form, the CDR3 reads TGTGCCAGCAGCGGTCGGGGCTACGAGCAGTACTTC. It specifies CASSGRGYEQYF.

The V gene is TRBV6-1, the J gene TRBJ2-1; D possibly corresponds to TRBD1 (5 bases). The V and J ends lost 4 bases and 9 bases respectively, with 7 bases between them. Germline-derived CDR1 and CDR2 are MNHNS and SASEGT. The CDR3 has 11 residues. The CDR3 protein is CASSGGPEQFF. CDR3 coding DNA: TGTGCCAGCAGTGGGGGCCCTGAGCAGTTCTTC.

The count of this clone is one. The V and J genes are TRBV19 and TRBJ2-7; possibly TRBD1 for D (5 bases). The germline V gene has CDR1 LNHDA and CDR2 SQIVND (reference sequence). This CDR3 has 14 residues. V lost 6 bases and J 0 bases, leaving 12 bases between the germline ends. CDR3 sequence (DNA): TGTGCCAGTAGGTCCCAGGGATCCTCCTACGAGCAGTACTTC. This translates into CASRSQGSSYEQYF.

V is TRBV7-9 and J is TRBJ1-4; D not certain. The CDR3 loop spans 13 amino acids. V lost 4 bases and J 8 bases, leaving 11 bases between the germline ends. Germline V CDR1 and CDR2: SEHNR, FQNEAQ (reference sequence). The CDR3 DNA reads TGTGCCAGCAGCTCAAGGGCAGGCGAAAAACTGTTTTTT. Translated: CASSSRAGEKLFF.

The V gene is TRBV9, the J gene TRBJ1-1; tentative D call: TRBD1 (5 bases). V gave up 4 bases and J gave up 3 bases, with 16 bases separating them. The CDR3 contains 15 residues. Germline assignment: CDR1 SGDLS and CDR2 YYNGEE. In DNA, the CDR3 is TGTGCCAGCAGCCCCAACCCCTCGGGGGACACTGAAGCTTTCTTT. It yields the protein CASSPNPSGDTEAFF.

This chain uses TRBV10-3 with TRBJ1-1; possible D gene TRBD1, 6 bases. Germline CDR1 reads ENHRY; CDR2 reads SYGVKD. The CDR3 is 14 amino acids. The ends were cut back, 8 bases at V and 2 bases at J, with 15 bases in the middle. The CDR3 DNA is TGTGCCATCCGCAGCTCAGGGGCAAACACTGAAGCTTTCTTT. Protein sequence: CAIRSSGANTEAFF.

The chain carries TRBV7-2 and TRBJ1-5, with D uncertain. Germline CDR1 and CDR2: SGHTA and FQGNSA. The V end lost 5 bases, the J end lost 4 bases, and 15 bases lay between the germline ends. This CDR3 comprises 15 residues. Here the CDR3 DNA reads TGTGCCAGCAGCCTGCGCCCGGGCTTGAATCAGCCCCAGCATTTT. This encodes CASSLRPGLNQPQHF.

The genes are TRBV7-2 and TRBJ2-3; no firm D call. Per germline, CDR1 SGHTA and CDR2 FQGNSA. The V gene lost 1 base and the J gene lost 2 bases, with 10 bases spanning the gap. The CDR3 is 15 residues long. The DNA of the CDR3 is TGTGCCAGCAGCTTAGATCCCGGGCTCACAGATACGCAGTATTTT. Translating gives CASSLDPGLTDTQYF.

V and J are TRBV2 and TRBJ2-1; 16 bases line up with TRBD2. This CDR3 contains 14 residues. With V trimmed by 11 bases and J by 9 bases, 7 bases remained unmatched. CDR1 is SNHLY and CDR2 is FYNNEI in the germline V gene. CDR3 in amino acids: CAGSGTSGRVEQFF. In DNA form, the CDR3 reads TGTGCCGGGTCCGGGACTAGCGGGAGGGTTGAGCAGTTCTTC.

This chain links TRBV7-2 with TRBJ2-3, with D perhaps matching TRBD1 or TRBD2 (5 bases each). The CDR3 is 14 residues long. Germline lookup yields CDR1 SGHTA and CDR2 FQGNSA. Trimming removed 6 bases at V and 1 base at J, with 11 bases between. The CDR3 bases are TGTGCCAGCAGTAGAGGGACGGGCACAGATACGCAGTATTTT. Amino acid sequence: CASSRGTGTDTQYF.